Listed here is a single TCR beta chain. Trimming pared 5 bases from V and 5 bases from J, leaving 10 bases between. CDR1 and CDR2 (germline): WSHSY, SAAADI. The length of the CDR3 is 13 residues. This sample is drawn from a study of blood T cell repertoires in COVID-19. The overall study: Whether acute or convalescent, the COVID-19 samples came from the United States, Italy and Spain. T cells, B-cell-depleted T cells, or PBMCs provided the cDNA or gDNA that served as material.

Authors' methods: Amplification with reference gene primers provided the estimates of nucleated cell counts. Profiled with immunoSEQ multiplex PCR; TCRdb holds only in-frame clones, not every one. The DNA was the basis for D and trimming; V, J and clone size are from that table. Of 80,000 to 85,000 clones in the sample, 88% were seen once. Sequencing was performed on peripheral blood. This chain connects TRBV10-2 to TRBJ1-5; no reliable D call. This sequence originates from a woman older than 75 with acute or convalescent COVID-19. The chain's CDR3 is CASSSQEHQPQHF. Written as DNA, the CDR3 is TGCGCCAGCAGTTCGCAAGAGCATCAGCCCCAGCATTTT.